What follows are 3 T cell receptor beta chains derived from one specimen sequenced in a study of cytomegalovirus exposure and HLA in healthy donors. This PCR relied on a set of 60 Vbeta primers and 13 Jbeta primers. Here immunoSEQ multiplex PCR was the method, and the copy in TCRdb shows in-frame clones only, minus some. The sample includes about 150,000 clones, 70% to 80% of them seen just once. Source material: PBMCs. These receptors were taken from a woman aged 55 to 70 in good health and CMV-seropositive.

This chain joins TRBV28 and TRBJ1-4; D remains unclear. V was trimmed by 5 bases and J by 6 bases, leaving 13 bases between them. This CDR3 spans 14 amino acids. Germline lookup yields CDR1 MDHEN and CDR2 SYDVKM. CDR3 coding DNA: TGTGCCAGCAGTCCCAGGTCGGAGGATGAAAAACTGTTTTTT. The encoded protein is CASSPRSEDEKLFF.

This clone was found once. The CDR3 DNA reads TGTGCCAGCAGGCCCACCGGGACAGGGCGTAACGAGCAGTACTTC. Its protein is CASRPTGTGRNEQYF. V gene TRBV28 combines with J gene TRBJ2-7; TRBD1 aligns across 9 bases. The junction had 11 bases not matched to a gene; V was cut back by 6 bases and J by 5 bases. The length of the CDR3 is 15 residues. Germline assignment: CDR1 MDHEN and CDR2 SYDVKM.

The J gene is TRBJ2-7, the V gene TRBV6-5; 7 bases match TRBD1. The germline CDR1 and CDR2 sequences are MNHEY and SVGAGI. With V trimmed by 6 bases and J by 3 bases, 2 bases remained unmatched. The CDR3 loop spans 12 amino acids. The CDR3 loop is CASRTGDYEQYF. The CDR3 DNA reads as TGTGCCAGCAGAACAGGGGACTACGAGCAGTACTTC.